The 20 T cell receptor beta chains in this list originate from one sample, sequenced in a study of OX40 agonist ivuxolimab in advanced cancers. Using immunoSEQ multiplex PCR, the repertoire was profiled, and TCRdb retains in-frame clones only, with some absent. The table shows about 92,000 clones, with around 80% occurring only once. The sequencing used CD4+ or CD8+ T cells sorted from blood, collected in a trial of the OX40 agonist ivuxolimab. The origin of the receptors is an adult with an advanced solid tumor such as melanoma, head and neck, liver or kidney cancer.

This clone was observed a single time. This chain uses TRBV9 with TRBJ1-1; D call uncertain. This CDR3 comprises 13 residues. Per the germline V gene, CDR1 is SGDLS and CDR2 is YYNGEE. Trimming left V 2 bases short and J 3 bases short, with 8 bases between. The CDR3 DNA follows: TGTGCCAGCAGCGTCAGAGAGGACACTGAAGCTTTCTTT. Protein product: CASSVREDTEAFF.

The gene calls are TRBV7-9 and TRBJ1-2; no clear D. The V gene's germline CDR1 is SEHNR and CDR2 FQNEAQ (reference sequence). This CDR3 has 15 amino acids. Trimming shortened V by 3 bases and J by 3 bases, and 14 bases separated the two germline ends. In nucleotides, the CDR3 is TGTGCCAGCAGCTTCACCCTCAGGTTCGACTATGGCTACACCTTC. Translating it yields CASSFTLRFDYGYTF.

The CDR3 here is CATSWGQQETQYF. The CDR3, as DNA: TGTGCCACCAGCTGGGGACAGCAAGAGACCCAGTACTTC. This chain joins TRBV15 and TRBJ2-5, with 7 bases that match TRBD1. There are 13 residues in the CDR3. Germline V gene sequence: CDR1 LNHNV, CDR2 YYDKDF (reference sequence). The J segment lost 2 bases and the V segment lost 5 bases, leaving 2 bases of the junction unmatched.

The genes are TRBV13 and TRBJ2-1; D remains unclear. Germline assignment: CDR1 PRHDT and CDR2 FYEKMQ (reference sequence). The CDR3 runs to 15 residues. Between the trimmed V and J ends, which lost 5 bases and 0 bases, there was a span of 11 bases. This chain's CDR3 is CASSRPLGSYNEQFF. The CDR3 DNA is TGTGCCAGCAGCCGCCCCCTGGGCTCCTACAATGAGCAGTTCTTC.

This chain connects TRBV20-1 to TRBJ1-1; D unclear. The CDR3 length is 11 residues. Germline V CDR1 and CDR2: DFQATT, SNEGSKA (reference sequence). The V end was cut by 4 bases, the J end by 1 base, with 4 bases between. In DNA, the CDR3 is TGCAGTGCTACCCGGAACACTGAAGCTTTCTTT. Residues: CSATRNTEAFF.

The chain recombines TRBV4-3 with TRBJ1-6; D is unclear. Trimming cost V 0 bases and J 7 bases, with 13 bases left between them. In germline, CDR1 is LGHNA, CDR2 YSLEER. The length of the CDR3 is 16 residues. The CDR3 loop is CASSQERTGGNSPLHF. CDR3 nucleotides: TGCGCCAGCAGCCAAGAAAGGACGGGTGGGAATTCACCCCTCCACTTT.

V is TRBV6-5 and J is TRBJ2-1; 11 bases are a match to TRBD2. CDR3 size: 14 residues. With V trimmed by 7 bases and J by 8 bases, 7 bases remained unmatched. Germline CDR1 reads MNHEY; CDR2 reads SVGAGI. The CDR3 region has the DNA TGTGCCAGCAACTTAGCGGGGGGGGGAGATGAGCAGTTCTTC. Residues: CASNLAGGGDEQFF.

CDR3 in amino acids: CSVAPSNTEAFF. The CDR3 DNA follows: TGCAGCGTTGCGCCCAGTAACACTGAAGCTTTCTTT. This chain joins TRBV29-1 and TRBJ1-1; D gene uncertain. Germline assignment: CDR1 SQVTM and CDR2 ANQGSEA. This CDR3 region has 12 residues. V was shortened by 4 bases and J by 2 bases, with 8 bases between the two germline ends.

The DNA for the CDR3 is TGTGCCAGCAGCGTAGCGGAGGGTGGGTATGAAAAACTGTTTTTT. Its translation: CASSVAEGGYEKLFF. The chain has TRBV9 and TRBJ1-4, with D hard to call. The CDR3 runs 15 residues. The V gene's germline CDR1 is SGDLS and CDR2 YYNGEE. V lost 0 bases to trimming and J lost 6 bases, with 12 bases between them.

This rearrangement joins TRBV19 to TRBJ2-3; 11 nucleotides line up with TRBD2. CDR3 length: 16 residues. The germline V gene encodes CDR1 LNHDA and CDR2 SQIVND (reference sequence). With V trimmed by 4 bases and J by 5 bases, 8 bases remained unmatched. The CDR3 DNA reads as TGTGCCAGTAGTACGTTAGCGGGGGGGCAGATAGATACGCAGTATTTT. This codes for CASSTLAGGQIDTQYF.

V is TRBV4-1 and J is TRBJ2-1; TRBD2 agrees at 8 bases. Per germline, CDR1 MGHRA and CDR2 YSYEKL. The V gene end was trimmed by 4 bases and the J gene end by 5 bases; junction bases not matched to a gene: 16. The length of the CDR3 is 18 residues. The CDR3 reads CASSLPGLDIGPNNEQFF. The CDR3 DNA is TGCGCCAGCAGCCTCCCGGGACTAGATATTGGCCCCAACAATGAGCAGTTCTTC.

This chain joins TRBV7-2 and TRBJ1-1; no definite D call. The CDR3 consists of 15 residues. Germline CDR1 and CDR2: SGHTA and FQGNSA. V dropped 0 bases and J dropped 5 bases, with 13 bases sitting between them. CDR3 DNA: TGTGCCAGCAGCTTAGCGGGGATCATATATACTGAAGCTTTCTTT. Encoded protein: CASSLAGIIYTEAFF.

The rearrangement links TRBV12-5 to TRBJ1-2; TRBD1 aligns across 10 bases. The germline V gene has CDR1 LGHNT and CDR2 FRNRAP. CDR3 length: 13 residues. Trimming took 6 bases from V and 8 from J; bases not matched to a gene: 6. CDR3: CASGRDRGSGYTF. The CDR3 nucleotides read TGTGCTAGTGGCCGGGACAGGGGATCCGGCTACACCTTC.

This chain connects TRBV18 to TRBJ2-3; D is uncertain. Germline V gives CDR1 KGHSH, CDR2 LQKENI. The CDR3 length is 15 residues. Trimming pared 2 bases from V and 2 bases from J, leaving 11 bases between. CDR3 sequence reads: CASSPVRTLTDTQYF. The CDR3 bases are TGTGCCAGCTCACCAGTGAGAACCCTCACAGATACGCAGTATTTT. Complete variable domain (other parts from reference TRBV18 and TRBJ2-3): NAGVMQNPRHLVRRRGQEARLRCSPMKGHSHVYWYRQLPEEGLKFMVYLQKENIIDESGMPKERFSAEFPKEGPSILRIQQVVRGDSAAYFCASSPVRTLTDTQYFGPGTRLTVL.

The V call is TRBV4-3, the J call TRBJ2-3, with D unresolved. V dropped 0 bases and J dropped 2 bases, with 3 bases sitting between them. The CDR3 sequence is 13 residues long. CDR1 is LGHNA and CDR2 is YSLEER in the germline V gene. CDR3 nucleotides: TGCGCCAGCAGCCAAGAGGACACAGATACGCAGTATTTT. As protein: CASSQEDTDTQYF.

V and J are TRBV6-6 and TRBJ2-3, with D possibly matching TRBD2 (5 bases). The CDR3 is 15 residues long. Germline lookup yields CDR1 MNHNY and CDR2 SVGAGI (reference sequence). V was trimmed by 5 bases and J by 2 bases, leaving 14 bases between them. CDR3 residues: CASSARGPITDTQYF. DNA for the CDR3: TGTGCCAGCAGTGCCCGCGGGCCGATCACAGATACGCAGTATTTT.

The V call is TRBV6-5, the J call TRBJ2-2, with D maybe TRBD1 (6 bases). The length of the CDR3 is 15 residues. Between the trimmed V and J ends, which lost 3 bases and 2 bases, there was a span of 10 bases. Germline lookup yields CDR1 MNHEY and CDR2 SVGAGI. The chain's CDR3 is CASSYNRDNTGELFF. The CDR3 nucleotides are TGTGCCAGCAGTTATAACAGGGATAACACCGGGGAGCTGTTTTTT.

The J gene is TRBJ2-7, the V gene TRBV29-1, with D possibly being TRBD1 or TRBD2 (6 bases each). V was clipped by 4 bases and J by 7 bases, with 8 bases between them. The CDR3 consists of 10 residues. The germline CDR1 and CDR2 sequences are SQVTM and ANQGSEA. In nucleotides, the CDR3 is TGCAGCGTTGGGAGGGGGGAGCAGTACTTC. Protein sequence: CSVGRGEQYF.

The chain has TRBV27 and TRBJ2-7, with TRBD2 as a possible D gene (6 bases). Germline CDR1 is MNHEY and CDR2 is SMNVEV (reference sequence). The CDR3 length is 13 residues. The ends were cut back, 5 bases at V and 2 bases at J, with 10 bases in the middle. The CDR3 is CASSRESAYEQYF. CDR3 nucleotides: TGTGCCAGCAGTCGGGAGTCTGCCTACGAGCAGTACTTC.

This clone was seen just once. The rearrangement links TRBV18 to TRBJ1-4, with 10 bases that match TRBD1. Germline trimming cut 6 bases from V and 0 bases from J; bases unmatched to any gene: 10. CDR1 and CDR2 from the germline V gene are KGHSH and LQKENI. The CDR3 spans 18 residues. CDR3: CASSSSRDRGSTNEKLFF. The CDR3 DNA reads as TGTGCCAGCTCGAGTTCCCGGGACAGGGGCTCAACTAATGAAAAACTGTTTTTT. The variable domain in full, completed from reference TRBV18 and TRBJ1-4, reads NAGVMQNPRHLVRRRGQEARLRCSPMKGHSHVYWYRQLPEEGLKFMVYLQKENIIDESGMPKERFSAEFPKEGPSILRIQQVVRGDSAAYFCASSSSRDRGSTNEKLFFGSGTQLSVL.